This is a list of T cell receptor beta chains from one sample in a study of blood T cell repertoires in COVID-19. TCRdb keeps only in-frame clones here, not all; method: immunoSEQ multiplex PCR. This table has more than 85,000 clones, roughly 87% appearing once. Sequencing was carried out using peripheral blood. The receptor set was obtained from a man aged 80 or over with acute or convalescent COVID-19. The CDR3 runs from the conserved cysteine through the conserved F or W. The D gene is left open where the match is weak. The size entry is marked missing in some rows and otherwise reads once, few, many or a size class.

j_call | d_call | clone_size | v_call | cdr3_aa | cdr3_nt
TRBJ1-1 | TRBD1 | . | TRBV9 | CASRRNQGAKTEAFF | TGTGCCAGCAGGCGTAACCAGGGGGCGAAAACTGAAGCTTTCTTT
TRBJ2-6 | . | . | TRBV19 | CASINRDGANVLTF | TGTGCCAGTATCAATCGGGATGGGGCCAACGTCCTGACTTTC
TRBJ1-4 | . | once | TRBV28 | CASGLGGATNEKLFF | TGTGCCAGCGGGTTGGGGGGGGCAACTAATGAAAAACTGTTTTTT
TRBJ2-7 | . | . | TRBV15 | CATSRGTTLFYEQYF | TGTGCCACCAGCAGGGGGACAACGTTATTCTACGAGCAGTACTTC
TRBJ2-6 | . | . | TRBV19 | CASTKITRGGSGANVLTF | TGTGCCAGTACGAAAATTACCAGGGGAGGGTCTGGGGCCAACGTCCTGACTTTC
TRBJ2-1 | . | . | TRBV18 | CASSPGQGHNEQFF | TGTGCCAGCTCACCGGGGCAGGGCCACAATGAGCAGTTCTTC
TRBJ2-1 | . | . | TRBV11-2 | CASNPGESYNEQFF | TGTGCCAGCAACCCGGGGGAATCCTACAATGAGCAGTTCTTC
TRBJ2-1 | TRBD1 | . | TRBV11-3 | CASRDSNRGLGNEQFF | TGTGCCAGCAGAGACTCCAACAGGGGGCTGGGTAATGAGCAGTTCTTC
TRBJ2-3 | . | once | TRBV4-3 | CASRERGTDTQYF | TGCGCCAGCCGGGAGCGGGGCACAGATACGCAGTATTTT
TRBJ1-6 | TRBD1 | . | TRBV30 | CAWGRRDRLLRNSPLHF | TGTGCCTGGGGTCGAAGGGACAGGCTTCTTCGGAATTCACCCCTCCACTTT
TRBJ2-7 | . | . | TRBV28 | CASSQRGLPTYEQYF | TGTGCCAGCAGTCAAAGGGGACTTCCTACCTACGAGCAGTACTTC
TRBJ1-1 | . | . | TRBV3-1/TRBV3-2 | CASSQVPGSNTEAFF | TGTGCCAGCAGCCAAGTGCCAGGGTCGAACACTGAAGCTTTCTTT
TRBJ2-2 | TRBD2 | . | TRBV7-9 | CASCERECNGELFF | TGTGCCAGCTGTGAGCGGGAGTGTAACGGGGAGCTGTTTTTT
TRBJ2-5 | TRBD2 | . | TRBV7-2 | CATQAGTYQETQYF | TGTGCTACCCAAGCGGGGACGTACCAAGAGACCCAGTACTTC
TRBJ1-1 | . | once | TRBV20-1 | CSASSLRTENTEAFF | TGCAGTGCTAGTTCCCTCAGGACAGAGAACACTGAAGCTTTCTTT
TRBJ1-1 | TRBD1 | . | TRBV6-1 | CASREPGQPTNTEAFF | TGTGCCAGCAGGGAACCGGGACAGCCAACGAACACTGAAGCTTTCTTT
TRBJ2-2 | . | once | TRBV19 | CASIGLFLKAGELFF | TGTGCCAGTATTGGACTCTTCCTTAAGGCCGGGGAGCTGTTTTTT
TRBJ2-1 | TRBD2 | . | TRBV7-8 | CASSLKSGTVSIF | TGTGCCAGCAGCTTAAAAAGCGGGACTGTGAGCATCTTC
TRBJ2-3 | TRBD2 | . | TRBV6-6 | CASSPTSGPSDTQYF | TGTGCCAGCAGCCCGACTAGCGGTCCTTCAGATACGCAGTATTTT
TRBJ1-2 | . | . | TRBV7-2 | CASSLPGGVYGYTF | TGTGCCAGCAGCTTACCTGGGGGGGTCTATGGCTACACCTTC
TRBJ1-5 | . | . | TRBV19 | CASTLAGTSSNQPQHF | TGTGCCAGTACTCTAGCCGGGACAAGTAGCAATCAGCCCCAGCATTTT
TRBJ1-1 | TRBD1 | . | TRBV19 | CASSWDRRNTEAFF | TGTGCCAGTAGTTGGGACAGGCGGAACACTGAAGCTTTCTTT
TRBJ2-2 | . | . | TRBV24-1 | CATSDPGGHGELFF | TGTGCCACCAGTGACCCGGGGGGCCACGGGGAGCTGTTTTTT
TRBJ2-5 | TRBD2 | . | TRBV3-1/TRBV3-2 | CASSQIRTSGGLQETQYF | TGTGCCAGCAGCCAAATTCGGACTAGCGGGGGGCTTCAAGAGACCCAGTACTTC
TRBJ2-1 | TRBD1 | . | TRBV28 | CAGSTGVSYNEQFF | TGTGCCGGGTCGACAGGGGTATCATACAATGAGCAGTTCTTC
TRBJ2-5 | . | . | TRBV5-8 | CASSLLSGPLQETQYF | TGTGCCAGCAGCTTGTTGTCAGGGCCCCTCCAAGAGACCCAGTACTTC
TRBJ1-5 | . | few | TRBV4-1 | CASSHINQPQHF | TGCGCCAGCAGCCATATCAATCAGCCCCAGCATTTT
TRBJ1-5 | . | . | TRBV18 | CASSQGYGNQPQHF | TGTGCCAGCTCACAGGGGTACGGCAATCAGCCCCAGCATTTT
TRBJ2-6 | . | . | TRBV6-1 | CASSESRDVLTF | TGTGCCAGCAGTGAAAGCCGGGACGTCCTGACTTTC
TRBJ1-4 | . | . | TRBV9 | CASSVGGFGEKLFF | TGTGCCAGCAGCGTGGGGGGGTTCGGGGAAAAACTGTTTTTT
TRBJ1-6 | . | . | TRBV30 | CAWKLSSYNSPLHF | TGTGCCTGGAAGCTGAGCTCCTATAATTCACCCCTCCACTTT
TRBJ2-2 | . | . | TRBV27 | CASRTLPGSGTGELFF | TGTGCCAGCAGGACCCTTCCAGGGTCCGGAACCGGGGAGCTGTTTTTT
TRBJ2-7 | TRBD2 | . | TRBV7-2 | CASSLPKRGAAYEQYF | TGTGCCAGCAGCTTACCCAAGCGGGGGGCCGCGTACGAGCAGTACTTC
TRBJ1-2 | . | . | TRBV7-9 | CASSRNQDYGYTF | TGTGCCAGCAGCCGTAACCAGGATTATGGCTACACCTTC
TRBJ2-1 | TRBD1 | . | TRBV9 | CASSARQGKNEQFF | TGTGCCAGCAGCGCCCGACAGGGAAAGAATGAGCAGTTCTTC
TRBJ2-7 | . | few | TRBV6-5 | CASSYGAAPVLEQYF | TGTGCCAGCAGTTACGGGGCGGCCCCGGTCCTCGAGCAGTACTTC
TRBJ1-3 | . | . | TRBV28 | CASSLQVGNTIYF | TGTGCCAGCAGTTTACAGGTTGGAAACACCATATATTTT
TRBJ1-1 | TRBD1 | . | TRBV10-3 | CAISSGQGGTFAEAFF | TGTGCCATCAGTTCTGGACAGGGGGGGACCTTCGCTGAAGCTTTCTTT
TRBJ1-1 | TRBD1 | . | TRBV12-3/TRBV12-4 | CASSPGGTEAFF | TGTGCCAGCAGTCCAGGGGGCACTGAAGCTTTCTTT
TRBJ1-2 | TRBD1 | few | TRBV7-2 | CASSSRQGANGYTF | TGTGCCAGCAGCTCCCGACAGGGGGCGAATGGCTACACCTTC
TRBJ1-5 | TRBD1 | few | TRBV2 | CASQPGQRNQPQHF | TGTGCCAGTCAACCGGGACAGCGGAATCAGCCCCAGCATTTT
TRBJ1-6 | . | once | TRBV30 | CAWSPPAGSSYNSPLHF | TGTGCCTGGAGTCCCCCGGCAGGAAGCTCCTATAATTCACCCCTCCACTTT
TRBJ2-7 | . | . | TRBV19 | CASSIGDSGGYEQYF | TGTGCCAGTAGTATTGGGGACTCAGGGGGCTACGAGCAGTACTTC
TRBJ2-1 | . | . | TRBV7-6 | CASSLEVGRGTYNEQFF | TGTGCCAGCAGCTTAGAGGTGGGGCGGGGAACCTACAATGAGCAGTTCTTC